The 32 T cell receptor beta chains in this list originate from one sample, sequenced in a study of tumor-infiltrating lymphocytes in primary liver carcinoma. Researchers generated TCR beta cDNA from roughly 500 ng of total RNA, relying on a constant-region primer. TCR beta libraries came from three nested multiplex PCR rounds using slightly modified ARM-PCR. The two initial PCR rounds, roughly 11 cycles each, used TRBV1-TRBV30 forward and C-beta reverse primers. A single record per CDR3 protein comes from TCRdb applying MiXCR to the multiplex PCR reads. Of 150,000 to 200,000 distinct CDR3 sequences listed, around four fifths are singletons. Starting material for RNA and DNA co-extraction consisted of about 20-33 mg of unsorted bulk tissue. What was sequenced was tumor tissue from primary liver carcinoma. The receptors here all came from a man aged 40-49 years with primary liver carcinoma and hepatitis B virus infection.

On this clonotype itself: In this CDR3 the conserved last residue, phenylalanine or tryptophan, is missing, so a read error is likely. V gene TRBV11-1 combines with J gene TRBJ2-4, with 9 bases identical to TRBD2. The CDR3 has 17 residues. Germline V CDR1 and CDR2: SGHAT, FQDESV (reference sequence). DNA of the CDR3: TGTGCCAGCAGTTTTCCCGGGACTAGCAGGACCAAAAACTTTCAGTACTTA. Amino acids: CASSFPGTSRTKNFQYL.

Note on this clonotype: At one end the junction does not follow the germline gene, possibly because of a read error. The chain's CDR3 is CASSQHLPYDQYF. The CDR3 nucleotides are TGCGCCAGCAGTCAACATCTGCCCTACGACCAGTACTTC. This chain connects TRBV4-3 to TRBJ2-7; no clear D. Germline values: CDR1 LGHNA, CDR2 YSLEER. The CDR3 length is 13 residues.

With regard to this clonotype: A junction end diverges from the germline sequence, so it may reflect a read error. The V gene is TRBV14, the J gene TRBJ2-3; D remains ambiguous. Per the germline V gene, CDR1 is SGHDN and CDR2 is FVKESK. CDR3 size: 14 residues. The chain's CDR3 is CASSQGFSIDAQYF. DNA of the CDR3: TGTGCCAGCAGCCAAGGGTTTAGCATAGATGCGCAGTATTTT.

The V gene is TRBV29-1, the J gene TRBJ2-3; possibly TRBD2 for D (5 bases). CDR1 is SQVTM and CDR2 is ANQGSEA in the germline V gene. The CDR3 has 14 amino acids. Here the CDR3 reads CRVSSPSGADTQYF. The CDR3 region has the DNA TGCAGAGTTTCATCCCCGTCCGGGGCAGATACGCAGTATTTT.

In regard to this clonotype: A read error may produce the germline difference seen at one junction end. The chain combines TRBV29-1 with TRBJ2-7; D is possibly TRBD2 (5 bases). The germline V gene has CDR1 SQVTM and CDR2 ANQGSEA. The CDR3 is made up of 15 amino acids. The CDR3: CSVEDSGGSSYEQYF. CDR3 DNA: TGCAGCGTCGAAGATTCGGGTGGGAGCTCCTACGAGCAGTACTTC.

This clonotype has at least ten counts. The chain links TRBV14 to TRBJ1-1; D not resolved. CDR1 is SGHDN and CDR2 is FVKESK in the germline V gene. There are 16 residues in the CDR3. With 4 bases removed from V and 2 bases from J, the gap between germline ends came to 17 bases. The chain's CDR3 is CASSPVAGASNTEAFF. The CDR3 DNA is TGTGCCAGCAGCCCGGTAGCAGGAGCCTCAAACACTGAAGCTTTCTTT. Combining the CDR3 with reference TRBV14 and TRBJ1-1 gives the whole variable domain EAGVTQFPSHSVIEKGQTVTLRCDPISGHDNLYWYRRVMGKEIKFLLHFVKESKQDESGMPNNRFLAERTGGTYSTLKVQPAELEDSGVYFCASSPVAGASNTEAFFGQGTRLTVV.

The J gene is TRBJ2-7, the V gene TRBV7-8, with 14 bases matching TRBD2. V was pared by 7 bases and J by 7 bases, with 9 bases of the junction left unmatched. The germline gives CDR1 SGHVS, CDR2 FQNEAQ. This CDR3 has 15 amino acids. The CDR3 DNA reads TGTGCCAGCATGAGACTAGCGGGAGGGGGCTATGAGCAGTACTTC. Its translation is CASMRLAGGGYEQYF.

This clonotype was observed a single time. Sequence at one end of the junction differs from germline and may be a read error. J is TRBJ2-5 and V is TRBV29-1, with D tentatively TRBD2 (5 bases). Germline CDR1 is SQVTM and CDR2 is ANQGSEA. The CDR3 covers 12 residues. This chain's CDR3 is CSVAHTQESQYF. DNA of the CDR3: TGTAGCGTTGCACATACCCAAGAGAGTCAGTACTTC.

At least ten counts were recorded for this clonotype. CDR3 sequence: CASSPVERVGNQPQHF. CDR3 nucleotides: TGCGCCAGCAGCCCCGTTGAGAGGGTTGGCAATCAGCCCCAGCATTTT. V usage is TRBV4-1 and J usage is TRBJ1-5, with D hard to call. Germline CDR1 MGHRA, CDR2 YSYEKL. The CDR3 has 16 residues. The V gene lost 4 bases and the J gene lost 2 bases, with 15 bases spanning the gap.

There are a few counts of this clonotype. A read error is possible here, since a much larger clone lies one base away. CDR3 region: CASMTAGTYSGNAIYF. The DNA for the CDR3 is TGTGCCAGCATGACGGCAGGGACTTACTCTGGAAACGCCATATATTTT. The chain combines TRBV6-2 or TRBV6-3 with TRBJ1-3, with D tentatively TRBD1 (5 bases). Germline V gene sequence: CDR1 MNHEY, CDR2 SVGEGT. The CDR3 is 16 residues long.

Comments on this clonotype: At one end, the junction sequence differs from germline, possibly due to a read error. The chain carries TRBV28 and TRBJ2-5, with TRBD2 matching over 14 bases. Germline V gene data show CDR1 as MDHEN and CDR2 as SYDVKM. This CDR3 is built from 19 residues. CDR3 amino acids: CTSSPASPGTSGGKETQYF. The CDR3 DNA follows: TGTACCAGCAGTCCCGCATCGCCCGGGACTAGCGGGGGCAAAGAGACCCAGTACTTC.

Turning to this clonotype: The CDR3 ends on some other residue instead of the conserved phenylalanine or tryptophan, so this is likely a read error. This chain connects TRBV4-2 to TRBJ2-2; 10 nucleotides line up with TRBD2. V shed 1 base and J 7 bases; nucleotides not matched to a gene: 9. This CDR3 contains 17 residues. Germline lookup yields CDR1 LGHNA and CDR2 YNFKEQ. As DNA, the CDR3 is TGTGCCAGCAGCCAAGGGGTGCTAGCGGGAGATTTCGGGGAGCTGTTTATT. Protein: CASSQGVLAGDFGELFI.

This clonotype has a handful of counts. One end of the junction varies from germline; a read error may be responsible. This chain connects TRBV4-2 to TRBJ2-7; 11 bases agree with TRBD2. The CDR3 spans 15 residues. The V gene's germline CDR1 is LGHNA and CDR2 YNFKEQ. The CDR3 bases are TGTGCCAGCAACCAAGATAGCGGGAGGGACAACGAGCAGTATTTC. Its translation is CASNQDSGRDNEQYF.

With respect to this clonotype: The junction departs from the called germline gene at one end, perhaps through a read error. The V and J genes are TRBV9 and TRBJ2-2, with TRBD1 matching 7 bases. Germline V gene sequence: CDR1 SGDLS, CDR2 YYNGEE. This CDR3 contains 16 residues. CDR3 loop: CASSEGTDPKTGELLF. CDR3 bases: TGTGCCAGCAGCGAGGGGACAGACCCGAAGACCGGGGAGCTGCTTTTT.

Of note for this clonotype: A read error may account for a junction end that differs from germline. The chain has TRBV6-1 and TRBJ2-2; possible D gene TRBD2, 5 bases. CDR3 length: 15 amino acids. CDR1 and CDR2 (germline): MNHNS, SASEGT. This CDR3 reads CASNEGWRLAGELFF. For the CDR3, the DNA is TGTGCCAGCAATGAAGGGTGGCGGCTCGCCGGGGAGCTATTCTTT.

For this clonotype: A read error may be the cause here, since a much bigger clone is one base away. The rearrangement uses TRBV6-2 or TRBV6-3 and TRBJ2-3; D is unresolved. This CDR3 is built from 15 residues. V gave up 10 bases and J gave up 4 bases, with 21 bases separating them. CDR1 and CDR2 (germline): MNHEY, SVGEGT. In nucleotides, the CDR3 is TGTGCCAACAGCCCTATCGAACTCCGGTCAGATACGCAGTATTTT. It specifies CANSPIELRSDTQYF.

The chain uses TRBV29-1 and TRBJ2-7; 14 bases map to TRBD2. The J call may not be correct, given that the DNA end is closer to TRBJ2-1. The CDR3 extends over 14 amino acids. CDR1 is SQVTM and CDR2 is ANQGSEA in the germline V gene. Here the CDR3 reads CSVRTSGRIHEQFF. In DNA form, the CDR3 reads TGCAGCGTCCGGACTAGCGGGAGGATCCACGAGCAGTTCTTC.

The rearrangement links TRBV6-2 or TRBV6-3 to TRBJ1-5; D might be TRBD1 (6 bases). The CDR3 length is 16 residues. Germline assignment: CDR1 MNHEY and CDR2 SVGEGT. The V end was cut by 11 bases, the J end by 1 base, with 21 bases between. CDR3: CAGNYRPDRSNQPQHF. DNA for the CDR3: TGTGCCGGCAATTACAGACCGGACAGAAGCAATCAGCCCCAGCATTTT.

This clonotype was seen at least ten times. The chain links TRBV5-1 to TRBJ2-7; D is undetermined. The germline V gene has CDR1 SGHRS and CDR2 YFSETQ. The CDR3 has 15 residues. V was pared by 0 bases and J by 0 bases, with 10 bases between. CDR3 region: CASSLVGAASYEQYF. The CDR3 bases are TGCGCCAGCAGCTTGGTCGGCGCAGCCTCCTACGAGCAGTACTTC.

For this clonotype: In this CDR3 the conserved last residue, phenylalanine or tryptophan, is missing, so a read error is likely. Because the CDR3's place on the DNA is in doubt, the DNA is left out and the CDR3 is given as listed by TCRdb. CDR3: CSVEADRGRAETHYS. The chain employs TRBV29-1 and TRBJ2-5; no DNA check was done on the table's D call, TRBD1. Ends included, the CDR3 has 15 residues. Germline V gives CDR1 SQVTM, CDR2 ANQGSEA.

The chain is built from TRBV6-1 and TRBJ1-5; D gene uncertain. The germline CDR1 and CDR2 sequences are MNHNS and SASEGT. V dropped 3 bases and J dropped 9 bases, with 15 bases sitting between them. This CDR3 has 14 amino acids. CDR3 residues: CASSEASEETPQHF. The DNA of the CDR3 is TGTGCCAGCAGTGAGGCGAGCGAAGAGACGCCCCAGCATTTT.

Of note for this clonotype: At one end the junction does not follow the germline gene, possibly because of a read error. J is TRBJ2-7 and V is TRBV29-1, with a tentative D call TRBD2 (5 bases). CDR1 SQVTM and CDR2 ANQGSEA come from the germline V gene. The CDR3 is 12 residues long. DNA of the CDR3: TGTAGCGCAGGTTGGGGTAATCACGAGCATTACTTC. Amino acids: CSAGWGNHEHYF.

A note on this clonotype: The junction does not match germline at one end; this may be a read error. V and J are TRBV4-2 and TRBJ2-1, with D perhaps TRBD2 (6 bases). The CDR3 covers 15 residues. Germline assignment: CDR1 LGHNA and CDR2 YNFKEQ. The CDR3 sequence is CASSQDWTTGGELIF. CDR3 nucleotides: TGTGCCAGCAGCCAAGATTGGACTACCGGTGGTGAGCTGATCTTC.

With regard to this clonotype: The germline gene is not matched at one end of the junction; a read error may be the cause. The CDR3 is CASSEGGGDSNQPQHF. In DNA, the CDR3 is TGTGCTAGCAGTGAAGGAGGGGGCGATAGCAATCAGCCCCAGCATTTT. The chain joins TRBV6-1 to TRBJ1-5; 7 bases are a match to TRBD1. Germline lookup yields CDR1 MNHNS and CDR2 SASEGT. The CDR3 runs to 16 residues.

With regard to this clonotype: One junction end disagrees with the germline gene, perhaps due to a read error. This chain connects TRBV4-3 to TRBJ2-4; D remains ambiguous. Germline-derived CDR1 and CDR2 are LGHNA and YSLEER. The length of the CDR3 is 14 residues. The CDR3 DNA reads as TGCGCCAGAAGCCAAGTTGGCCTGGCGAACATTCAGTACTTC. Amino acid sequence: CARSQVGLANIQYF.

Details on this clonotype: Sequence at one end of the junction differs from germline and may be a read error. This chain joins TRBV11-3 and TRBJ2-1, with D possibly TRBD2 on 5 matching bases. This CDR3 comprises 13 residues. In germline, CDR1 is SGHNT, CDR2 YENEEA. The CDR3 spells CASSLVSGNEQFF. The CDR3 DNA reads TGTGCCAGCAGTTTAGTAAGCGGTAATGAGCAGTTCTTC.

With respect to this clonotype: At one of its ends the junction is not consistent with the germline gene, which may arise from a read error. The V gene is TRBV5-5, the J gene TRBJ2-3, with 14 bases aligning to TRBD2. The CDR3 sequence is 17 residues long. From germline, CDR1 is SGHKS and CDR2 YYEKEE (reference sequence). CDR3 sequence (DNA): TGTGCCAGCAGCCTGACCGGGACTAGCGGGAGTGGAGATACACAGTATTTT. This gives the protein CASSLTGTSGSGDTQYF.

To note about this clonotype: At one end the junction does not follow the germline gene, possibly because of a read error. V and J are TRBV5-4 and TRBJ2-5; D perhaps matches TRBD2 (6 bases). The CDR3 consists of 13 residues. Per germline, CDR1 SGHNT and CDR2 YYREEE (reference sequence). DNA for the CDR3: TGTGCCAGCAGCCCGGGAGTGGGAGAGGCCCAGTACTTC. It encodes CASSPGVGEAQYF.

To note about this clonotype: No conserved phenylalanine or tryptophan ends this CDR3, so it is likely a read error. The chain combines TRBV28 with TRBJ2-3; 9 bases align to TRBD2. The CDR3 is made up of 15 amino acids. Germline CDR1 reads MDHEN; CDR2 reads SYDVKM. The CDR3 DNA is TGTGCCAGCAGTCCGACTAGCGGACCGGGAGATACTCAGTATTAT. Translated: CASSPTSGPGDTQYY.

A word on this clonotype: Without the conserved terminal phenylalanine or tryptophan, this CDR3 likely stems from a read error. This chain uses TRBV11-2 with TRBJ2-7; D is possibly TRBD1 (5 bases). The ends were cut back, 4 bases at V and 1 base at J, with 11 bases in the middle. This CDR3 spans 14 amino acids. Per the germline V gene, CDR1 is SGHAT and CDR2 is FQNNGV. The CDR3 reads CASSSNRKSYEQYI. The CDR3 bases are TGTGCCAGCAGCTCTAACAGGAAATCCTACGAGCAGTACATT.

About this clonotype: This sequence may be a read error, since a much larger clone differs from it by one base. Here the CDR3 DNA reads TGTGCCAGCAGCTTAGTTAGGGCGGAAGGCCAAGAGACCCAGTACTTC. Residues: CASSLVRAEGQETQYF. J is TRBJ2-5 and V is TRBV7-8; D is unresolved. The CDR3 sequence is 16 residues long. Per the germline V gene, CDR1 is SGHVS and CDR2 is FQNEAQ. V shed 1 base and J shed 1 base, with 13 bases lying between them.

On this clonotype itself: One end of the junction fails to match germline, which may point to a read error. The chain joins TRBV6-2 or TRBV6-3 to TRBJ1-1, with D possibly matching TRBD1 (6 bases). Per germline, CDR1 MNHEY and CDR2 SVGEGT. The CDR3 extends over 14 amino acids. The CDR3, as DNA: TGTGCCAGCAGTTGGACATGGGACAACACTGAAGGTTTCTTT. It encodes CASSWTWDNTEGFF.